These T cell receptor beta chains were read from a single sample in a study of cytomegalovirus exposure and HLA in healthy donors. Assay: immunoSEQ multiplex PCR; the TCRdb copy retains only in-frame clones and omits some. The table shows under 85,000 clones, with 85% to 95% occurring only once. What was sequenced was PBMCs. The source of these receptors is a woman aged 18-29 years in good health and CMV-seronegative. Each CDR3 is given with its conserved first and last residue. Each record gives: V gene, clone size, J gene, D gene, CDR3 protein, CDR3 DNA. D genes are given only for firm matches. For some rows the clone size is stated as once, few or many, or as a class when expanded; others skip it.

>TRBV19|once|TRBJ1-5|-
CASSEDTYQPQHF
TGTGCCAGTAGTGAGGACACTTATCAGCCCCAGCATTTT
>TRBV11-2|-|TRBJ2-3|-
CASRATSTDTQYF
TGTGCCAGCAGAGCAACTAGCACAGATACGCAGTATTTT
>TRBV2|-|TRBJ2-3|TRBD2
CASSDSGRALVTDTQYF
TGTGCCAGCAGTGATAGCGGGAGGGCCCTGGTGACAGATACGCAGTATTTT
>TRBV9|-|TRBJ2-7|-
CASSVGPLSYEQYF
TGTGCCAGCAGCGTAGGGCCCCTCTCCTACGAGCAGTACTTC
>TRBV30|-|TRBJ2-2|-
CAWSAPRWGRDTGELFF
TGTGCCTGGAGTGCCCCCCGTTGGGGCAGGGACACCGGGGAGCTGTTTTTT
>TRBV18|-|TRBJ1-2|-
CASSPLRGHYGYTF
TGTGCCAGCTCACCACTCAGGGGCCACTATGGCTACACCTTC
>TRBV7-2|-|TRBJ1-2|TRBD1
CASSLDRGHSGYTF
TGTGCCAGCAGCTTAGACAGGGGGCACAGTGGCTACACCTTC
>TRBV4-2|-|TRBJ1-3|-
CASSHYSQVSGNTIYF
TGTGCCAGCAGCCACTACTCACAGGTCTCTGGAAACACCATATATTTT
>TRBV28|-|TRBJ2-3|TRBD2
CASSPLSGLADTDTQYF
TGTGCCAGCAGTCCGCTCTCGGGGCTAGCGGACACAGATACGCAGTATTTT
>TRBV6-5|few|TRBJ2-5|-
CASSSGSRDAETQYF
TGTGCCAGCAGTTCCGGATCCAGGGATGCAGAGACCCAGTACTTC
>TRBV28|-|TRBJ1-3|-
CASSPGALSGNTIYF
TGTGCCAGCAGTCCTGGGGCCCTCTCTGGAAACACCATATATTTT
>TRBV13|-|TRBJ2-7|TRBD2
CASSLAGLAGESLYF
TGTGCCAGCAGCCTCGCGGGACTAGCGGGAGAGTCCTTGTACTTC
>TRBV6-5|-|TRBJ2-3|TRBD1
CASKNRGPDTQYF
TGTGCCAGCAAAAACAGGGGGCCAGATACGCAGTATTTT
>TRBV19|-|TRBJ2-2|TRBD2
CASSILAGGGTGELFF
TGTGCCAGTAGTATTCTAGCGGGAGGAGGCACCGGGGAGCTGTTTTTT
>TRBV5-1|-|TRBJ2-1|-
CASSLVPMSHNEQFF
TGCGCCAGCAGCTTGGTACCGATGAGTCACAATGAGCAGTTCTTC
>TRBV4-1|-|TRBJ2-1|-
CASSQDPGTYNEQFF
TGCGCCAGCAGCCAAGATCCCGGGACCTACAATGAGCAGTTCTTC
>TRBV5-1|-|TRBJ2-5|TRBD2
CASSLFLAGQETQYF
TGCGCCAGCAGCTTGTTCCTAGCGGGACAAGAGACCCAGTACTTC
>TRBV5-1|-|TRBJ2-1|TRBD1
CASSPTQQGYNEQFF
TGCGCCAGCAGCCCGACGCAACAGGGGTACAATGAGCAGTTCTTC
>TRBV11-3|-|TRBJ2-7|TRBD1
CASSARTGRNYEQYF
TGTGCCAGCAGCGCCCGGACAGGGAGGAATTACGAGCAGTACTTC
>TRBV5-4|-|TRBJ2-2|-
CASSFYGGELFF
TGTGCCAGCAGCTTCTATGGCGGGGAGCTGTTTTTT
>TRBV9|-|TRBJ2-3|-
CASSVTDSASTDTQYF
TGTGCCAGCAGCGTAACGGACTCGGCTAGCACAGATACGCAGTATTTT
>TRBV27|-|TRBJ2-1|TRBD1
CASSPKIKRGQKESNEQFF
TGTGCCAGCAGTCCCAAAATAAAAAGGGGGCAAAAAGAGAGCAATGAGCAGTTCTTC
>TRBV7-8|-|TRBJ2-7|-
CASSTGLSYEQYF
TGTGCCAGCAGCACGGGACTTTCCTACGAGCAGTACTTC
>TRBV5-6|once|TRBJ2-7|-
CASSPTANSHYEQYF
TGTGCCAGCAGCCCAACGGCTAACAGTCACTACGAGCAGTACTTC
>TRBV10-3|-|TRBJ2-5|-
CAISGGAPEEETQYF
TGTGCCATCAGTGGGGGCGCCCCCGAAGAGGAGACCCAGTACTTC
>TRBV29-1|once|TRBJ1-2|-
CSVVRSRTPSFFTF
TGCAGCGTTGTTCGGTCGAGGACTCCGTCCTTTTTTACCTTC
>TRBV7-6|few|TRBJ2-7|-
CASSSEQGRHYEQYF
TGTGCCAGCAGCTCCGAACAGGGTAGGCACTACGAGCAGTACTTC
>TRBV6-1|once|TRBJ1-3|-
CASSENRVHSGNTIYF
TGTGCCAGCAGTGAAAACAGGGTTCACTCTGGAAACACCATATATTTT
>TRBV30|once|TRBJ2-1|TRBD2
CAWSPSGGGYNEQFF
TGTGCCTGGAGTCCATCGGGCGGGGGGTACAATGAGCAGTTCTTC
>TRBV7-9|-|TRBJ1-5|TRBD1
CASSQTGSGSNQPQHF
TGTGCCAGCAGCCAGACAGGGTCGGGTAGCAATCAGCCCCAGCATTTT
>TRBV1|-|TRBJ1-2|-
CTSSQVSQGKANYGYTF
TGCACCAGCAGCCAAGTCTCCCAGGGGAAGGCTAACTATGGCTACACCTTC
>TRBV7-9|-|TRBJ1-2|-
CASSLGVAAAYGYTF
TGTGCCAGCAGCTTAGGAGTAGCAGCTGCCTATGGCTACACCTTC
>TRBV28|-|TRBJ2-7|-
CASSPAGQKYEQYF
TGTGCCAGCAGTCCCGCGGGACAGAAATACGAGCAGTACTTC
>TRBV9|once|TRBJ2-1|TRBD2
CASSPRGLAGEQFF
TGTGCCAGCTCCCCTAGGGGACTAGCGGGTGAGCAGTTCTTC
>TRBV28|-|TRBJ2-7|TRBD1
CASSAETGAYEQYF
TGTGCCAGCAGTGCTGAGACAGGGGCCTACGAGCAGTACTTC
>TRBV11-2|-|TRBJ2-4|TRBD1
CASSPVRTGGNKNIQYF
TGTGCCAGCAGCCCAGTTCGGACAGGGGGGAATAAAAACATTCAGTACTTC
>TRBV7-2|-|TRBJ2-5|TRBD2
CASSLAGLAGEQETQYF
TGTGCCAGCAGCTTAGCAGGACTAGCGGGGGAACAAGAGACCCAGTACTTC
>TRBV6-5|-|TRBJ2-5|-
CASTSIGQTQYF
TGTGCCAGCACCTCTATTGGGCAGACCCAGTACTTC
>TRBV2|once|TRBJ2-7|-
CASSETGLSAYEQYF
TGTGCCAGCAGTGAGACAGGTCTTTCTGCCTACGAGCAGTACTTC
>TRBV7-2|-|TRBJ2-1|-
CASSFPTVGSSYNEQFF
TGTGCCAGCAGCTTTCCCACTGTGGGGAGCTCCTACAATGAGCAGTTCTTC
>TRBV2|-|TRBJ1-2|TRBD1
CASSEVGTAYGYTF
TGTGCCAGCAGTGAAGTGGGGACAGCCTATGGCTACACCTTC
>TRBV30|-|TRBJ1-1|-
CAWSVLLNTEAFF
TGTGCCTGGAGTGTACTCTTGAACACTGAAGCTTTCTTT
>TRBV4-1|-|TRBJ1-5|-
CASSQVDRSNQPQHF
TGCGCCAGCAGCCAAGTCGACAGAAGCAATCAGCCCCAGCATTTT
>TRBV7-7|-|TRBJ1-5|TRBD1
CASSLASRNTGGKDQPQHF
TGTGCTAGCAGCTTAGCTAGCCGGAATACAGGGGGTAAAGATCAGCCCCAGCATTTT
>TRBV13|-|TRBJ1-1|-
CASSLRRQLNTEAFF
TGTGCCAGCAGCTTACGGCGACAATTGAACACTGAAGCTTTCTTT
>TRBV23-1|-|TRBJ1-5|TRBD1
CASSPTGTDDYSNQPQHF
TGCGCCAGCAGTCCGACCGGGACAGACGATTATAGCAATCAGCCCCAGCATTTT
>TRBV25-1|-|TRBJ1-2|TRBD1
CASSEYDRVDGYTF
TGTGCCAGCAGTGAATATGACAGGGTAGATGGCTACACCTTC
>TRBV18|few|TRBJ1-1|-
CASSPQKLDTEAFF
TGTGCCAGCTCACCCCAGAAGTTGGACACTGAAGCTTTCTTT
>TRBV4-2|few|TRBJ2-2|TRBD2
CASSQELMGGSPGELFF
TGTGCCAGCAGCCAAGAACTAATGGGAGGGTCCCCCGGGGAGCTGTTTTTT
>TRBV7-9|once|TRBJ2-1|TRBD2
CASSLITSGPYNEQFF
TGTGCCAGCAGCTTAATAACTAGCGGGCCCTACAATGAGCAGTTCTTC
>TRBV7-2|-|TRBJ2-7|-
CASSLTGNEQYF
TGTGCCAGCAGCTTAACCGGTAACGAGCAGTACTTC
>TRBV29-1|-|TRBJ2-1|-
CSVGRASTHTHNEQFF
TGCAGCGTTGGGCGGGCTAGCACACACACACACAATGAGCAGTTCTTC
>TRBV7-3|-|TRBJ1-2|-
CASSLAGGNNYGYTF
TGTGCCAGCAGCTTAGCTGGCGGCAATAACTATGGCTACACCTTC
>TRBV6-5|-|TRBJ2-7|-
CASSSEAAYEQYF
TGTGCCAGCAGCTCCGAAGCGGCCTACGAGCAGTACTTC